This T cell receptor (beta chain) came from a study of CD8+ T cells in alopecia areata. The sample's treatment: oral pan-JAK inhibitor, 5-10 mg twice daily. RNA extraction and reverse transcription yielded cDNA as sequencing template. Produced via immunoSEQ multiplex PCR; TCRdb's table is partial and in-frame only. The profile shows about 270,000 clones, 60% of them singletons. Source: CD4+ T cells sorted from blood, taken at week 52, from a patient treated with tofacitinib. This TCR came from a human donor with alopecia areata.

CDR3 nucleotide sequence: TGTGCCAGCAGCGTCTCAGGGGCCACTGAAAAACTGTTTTTT. It is translated as CASSVSGATEKLFF. V and J are TRBV9 and TRBJ1-4, with D possibly matching TRBD1 (6 bases). With 2 bases removed from V and 7 bases from J, the gap between germline ends came to 12 bases. This CDR3 has 14 residues. Germline-derived CDR1 and CDR2 are SGDLS and YYNGEE.